Following are 10 T cell receptor beta chains from one sample sequenced in a study of T cells of healthy individuals. One entry per CDR3 protein results from TCRdb running MiXCR on the 5' RACE reads. The profile shows approximately 52,000 distinct CDR3 sequences, roughly 14% of them singletons. Receptors were obtained from a human donor in good health.

By share, this clonotype counts as hyperexpanded. The gene calls are TRBV20-1 and TRBJ1-2, with D hard to call. The CDR3 has 15 amino acids. CDR1 is DFQATT and CDR2 is SNEGSKA in the germline V gene (reference sequence). Trimming cost V 6 bases and J 2 bases, with 19 bases left between them. CDR3 sequence reads: CSALRDGIRNYGYTF. The DNA of the CDR3 is TGCAGTGCCCTAAGGGATGGAATCCGAAACTATGGCTACACCTTC.

Many counts were recorded for this clonotype. The chain carries TRBV7-2 and TRBJ1-2; TRBD1 matches 11 bases. V lost 1 base and J lost 6; bases outside the gene matches: 4. The CDR3 runs to 15 residues. Germline values: CDR1 SGHTA, CDR2 FQGNSA. This CDR3 is CASSLVGQGVDGYTF. The CDR3 nucleotides read TGTGCCAGCAGCTTAGTGGGACAGGGGGTAGATGGCTACACCTTC.

V gene TRBV20-1 combines with J gene TRBJ1-2; 8 positions agree with TRBD1. Germline assignment: CDR1 DFQATT and CDR2 SNEGSKA (reference sequence). The CDR3 extends over 13 amino acids. V lost 1 base, J lost 8 bases, and 6 bases stayed unmatched. The CDR3 coding sequence is TGCAGTGCTAGAGTGCAGGGGGCGAGCGGCTACACCTTC. Translating it yields CSARVQGASGYTF.

The V call is TRBV20-1, the J call TRBJ2-7; the D gene could be TRBD1 or TRBD2 (5 bases each). The CDR3 is 13 residues long. The V end was cut by 3 bases, the J end by 7 bases, with 16 bases between. CDR1 is DFQATT, CDR2 SNEGSKA, per germline (reference sequence). This CDR3 reads CSASGADAWEQYF. The DNA of the CDR3 is TGCAGTGCTAGCGGGGCTGACGCCTGGGAGCAGTACTTC.

This clonotype was picked up many times. The chain couples TRBV4-3 to TRBJ1-1, with D unresolved. Germline V CDR1 and CDR2: LGHNA, YSLEER. V lost 0 bases to trimming and J lost 3 bases, with 5 bases between them. The CDR3 totals 13 residues. CDR3 residues: CASSQDRDTEAFF. CDR3 DNA sequence: TGCGCCAGCAGCCAAGACAGAGACACTGAAGCTTTCTTT.

The chain uses TRBV7-9 and TRBJ2-5; D is unclear. V was pared by 2 bases and J by 4 bases, with 14 bases between. Germline V gives CDR1 SEHNR, CDR2 FQNEAQ (reference sequence). The CDR3 loop spans 15 amino acids. CDR3 residues: CASSLRDTVGETQYF. CDR3 nucleotide sequence: TGTGCCAGCAGCTTAAGGGATACGGTGGGAGAGACCCAGTACTTC. The full variable domain, its missing parts supplied by reference TRBV7-9 and TRBJ2-5, is DTGVSQNPRHKITKRGQNVTFRCDPISEHNRLYWYRQTLGQGPEFLTYFQNEAQLEKSRLLSDRFSAERPKGSFSTLEIQRTEQGDSAMYLCASSLRDTVGETQYFGPGTRLLVL.

This clonotype was found many times. This rearrangement joins TRBV25-1 to TRBJ2-7; D possibly uses TRBD1 or TRBD2 (5 bases each). Trimming pared 1 base from V and 6 bases from J, leaving 13 bases between. The length of the CDR3 is 14 residues. Germline V gene sequence: CDR1 MGHDK, CDR2 SYGVNS. CDR3 sequence reads: CASSELLGAVEQYF. The DNA for the CDR3 is TGTGCCAGCAGTGAATTACTAGGGGCGGTCGAGCAGTACTTC.

This clonotype was seen repeatedly, ten times or more. The chain employs TRBV7-2 and TRBJ2-7, with 11 nucleotides matching TRBD1. The CDR3 is made up of 16 amino acids. J gave up 4 bases and V 5 bases, and 10 bases lay outside the gene matches. Germline V gives CDR1 SGHTA, CDR2 FQGNSA. CDR3 nucleotides: TGTGCCAGCAGCCCGTATTTAGGGACAGGGGGTTACGAGCAGTACTTC. Its protein is CASSPYLGTGGYEQYF.

This rearrangement joins TRBV3-1 to TRBJ1-1; D remains unclear. The CDR3 loop spans 12 amino acids. Trimming removed 3 bases from V and 5 bases from J, with 7 bases in between. Germline CDR1 and CDR2: LGHDT and YNNKEL (reference sequence). CDR3 sequence: CASSHLQTEAFF. The CDR3 region has the DNA TGTGCCAGCAGCCATCTACAAACTGAAGCTTTCTTT.

V and J are TRBV20-1 and TRBJ2-1, with 10 bases identical to TRBD2. Germline CDR1 DFQATT, CDR2 SNEGSKA (reference sequence). Trimming cost V 5 bases and J 6 bases; bases outside gene matches: 10. The CDR3 contains 15 residues. CDR3 bases: TGCAGTGCTGGGTCGGGGACTAGCGACCTCAATGAGCAGTTCTTC. This sequence encodes CSAGSGTSDLNEQFF.